This TCR beta chain was profiled in a study of T cells in Graves' hyperthyroidism and ophthalmopathy. The investigators amplified TCR beta CDR3 regions from RNA transcripts. A first-round RT-PCR of the TCR CDR3 used the HTBI primer set. One entry per CDR3 protein results from TCRdb running MiXCR on the multiplex PCR reads. The sample lists 300,000 to 450,000 distinct CDR3 sequences; roughly 14% were seen once. The table lists this clonotype with many counts. The germline V and J ends were trimmed by 2 bases and 1 base, with 15 bases remaining between them. Germline CDR1 reads MDHEN; CDR2 reads SYDVKM. The CDR3 spans 16 residues. Clinical symptoms, serum thyroxine, TRAb, thyroid ultrasound and orbital computed tomography informed diagnoses. Drawn at first hyperthyroidism diagnosis, the blood sample preceded any ophthalmopathy symptoms.

The V call is TRBV28, the J call TRBJ2-7, with D perhaps being TRBD1 or TRBD2 (5 bases each). The clonotype originates from a man younger than 45 with Graves' hyperthyroidism that later progressed to Graves' ophthalmopathy. Sequenced material: blood. Written as DNA, the CDR3 is TGTGCCAGCAGTTTAAAGCTAGGGGACGGATCCTACGAGCAGTACTTC. Its protein product is CASSLKLGDGSYEQYF.